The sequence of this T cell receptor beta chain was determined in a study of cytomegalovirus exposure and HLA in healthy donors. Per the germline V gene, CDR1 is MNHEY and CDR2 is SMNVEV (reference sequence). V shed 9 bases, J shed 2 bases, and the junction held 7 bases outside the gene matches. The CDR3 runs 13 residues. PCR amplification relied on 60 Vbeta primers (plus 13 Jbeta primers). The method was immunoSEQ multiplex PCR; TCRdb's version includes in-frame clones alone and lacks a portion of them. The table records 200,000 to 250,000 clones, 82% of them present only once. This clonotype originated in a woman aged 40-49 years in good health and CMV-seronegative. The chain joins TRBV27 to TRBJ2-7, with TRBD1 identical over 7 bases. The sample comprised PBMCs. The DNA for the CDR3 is TGTGCCAGTACACCGGGACAGACCTACGAGCAGTACTTC. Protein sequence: CASTPGQTYEQYF.